These 11 T cell receptor beta chains came from one sample sequenced in a study of control samples from healthy donors and cancer patients. The method was immunoSEQ multiplex PCR; TCRdb's version includes in-frame clones alone and lacks a portion of them. This sample has tens of thousands of clones; 70% to 75% occur once, and the top ten carry more than 15%. The sequenced material came from formalin-fixed, paraffin-embedded tissue. The receptor set was obtained from a male donor with melanoma.

Comments on this clone: Different DNA sequences within this sample yield the same CDR3. V and J are TRBV28 and TRBJ2-3, with D unclear. The germline gives CDR1 MDHEN, CDR2 SYDVKM. This CDR3 comprises 14 residues. Trimming stripped 6 bases from V and 1 base from J, with 11 bases between. CDR3 sequence reads: CASSFLSGTDTQYF. The CDR3 DNA sequence: TGTGCCAGCAGCTTCCTGTCAGGCACAGATACGCAGTATTTT.

The table lists this clone with a count of one. The chain is built from TRBV10-3 and TRBJ2-3; 9 positions match TRBD1. V was pared by 3 bases and J by 3 bases, with 7 bases of the junction left unmatched. CDR3 size: 16 residues. The germline gives CDR1 ENHRY, CDR2 SYGVKD. The CDR3 nucleotides are TGTGCCATCAGTGACTCCTCCGGGACAGGGACAGATACGCAGTATTTT. This codes for CAISDSSGTGTDTQYF.

This clone was detected only a few times. The genes are TRBV10-1 and TRBJ1-2; the match to TRBD1 covers 7 bases. The CDR3 loop spans 18 amino acids. Per the germline V gene, CDR1 is WNHNN and CDR2 is SYGVQD (reference sequence). J was trimmed by 4 bases and V by 0 bases; bases with no gene match: 14. The DNA for the CDR3 is TGCGCCAGCAGTGAGTCGATCTCTTCTGCAGGGGGTCTCTATGGCTACACCTTC. It encodes CASSESISSAGGLYGYTF.

This clone was seen ten or more times. J is TRBJ2-6 and V is TRBV10-3; the D call may be TRBD1 or TRBD2 (5 bases each). With 4 bases removed from V and 0 bases from J, the gap between germline ends came to 13 bases. The CDR3 extends over 17 amino acids. Germline V gives CDR1 ENHRY, CDR2 SYGVKD. In DNA form, the CDR3 reads TGTGCCATCAGTGGGGGACCATTTATCTCTGGGGCCAACGTCCTGACTTTC. Amino acid sequence: CAISGGPFISGANVLTF.

The V gene is TRBV5-1, the J gene TRBJ2-7; TRBD2 matches at 10 bases. V lost 0 bases and J lost 2; bases outside the gene matches: 11. Germline CDR1 and CDR2: SGHRS and YFSETQ. This CDR3 has 18 residues. The DNA for the CDR3 is TGCGCCAGCAGCTTGGGCCCTCAGTCAGCGGGAGGGCCCTACGAGCAGTACTTC. This codes for CASSLGPQSAGGPYEQYF.

A few counts support this clone. V usage is TRBV11-3 and J usage is TRBJ1-5, with D possibly TRBD1 on 6 matching bases. The CDR3 is 16 amino acids. CDR1 is SGHNT and CDR2 is YENEEA in the germline V gene. V lost 3 bases and J lost 1, with 13 bases in between. This chain's CDR3 is CASSLVVGGSNQPQHF. The CDR3 bases are TGTGCCAGCAGCTTGGTTGTAGGGGGGAGCAATCAGCCCCAGCATTTT. Supplemented by reference TRBV11-3 and TRBJ1-5, the full variable domain reads EAGVVQSPRYKIIEKKQPVAFWCNPISGHNTLYWYLQNLGQGPELLIRYENEEAVDDSQLPKDRFSAERLKGVDSTLKIQPAELGDSAVYLCASSLVVGGSNQPQHFGDGTRLSIL.

This clone showed up just once. The chain links TRBV28 to TRBJ2-5; the match to TRBD1 covers 7 bases. There are 13 residues in the CDR3. V was pared by 7 bases and J by 5 bases, with 7 bases of the junction left unmatched. The germline CDR1 and CDR2 sequences are MDHEN and SYDVKM. DNA of the CDR3: TGTGCCAGCAACCTACAGGGGTTGGAGACCCAGTACTTC. Protein sequence: CASNLQGLETQYF.

This clone is a singleton in its sample. This chain joins TRBV7-9 and TRBJ1-3, with unresolved D. V was cut by 4 bases and J by 5 bases, with 21 bases left in between. The V gene's germline CDR1 is SEHNR and CDR2 FQNEAQ (reference sequence). This CDR3 spans 17 amino acids. CDR3 bases: TGTGCCAGCAGCTCCAGTTGGGCCACTTCGGGGAGAAACACCATATATTTT. This codes for CASSSSWATSGRNTIYF.

The chain combines TRBV24-1 with TRBJ2-3; unclear D gene. Germline assignment: CDR1 KGHDR and CDR2 SFDVKD. The germline V and J ends were trimmed by 5 bases and 1 base, with 3 bases remaining between them. The CDR3 has 12 residues. The CDR3 DNA reads TGTGCCACCAGTGTGGGCACAGATACGCAGTATTTT. It translates to CATSVGTDTQYF.

The rearrangement links TRBV7-6 to TRBJ2-7; no clear D. The germline V and J ends were trimmed by 5 bases and 3 bases, with 8 bases remaining between them. The CDR3 loop spans 12 amino acids. Germline CDR1 and CDR2: SGHVS and FNYEAQ. In DNA, the CDR3 is TGTGCCAGCAGCCCGGACGGCTACGAGCAGTACTTC. As protein: CASSPDGYEQYF.

This chain uses TRBV9 with TRBJ2-3; D remains unclear. CDR3 length: 13 residues. V was cut by 1 base and J by 4 bases, with 7 bases left in between. CDR1 is SGDLS and CDR2 is YYNGEE in the germline V gene. CDR3 region: CASSVSHPDTQYF. The CDR3 bases are TGTGCCAGCAGCGTATCCCACCCAGATACGCAGTATTTT.